Reported below is one T cell receptor (beta chain). Its target antigen remains unknown. No quality values exist for individual bases; no much larger clone is one base distant. This sample was taken from a study of control samples from healthy donors and cancer patients (dated by TCRdb to the early 2020s). Library method: the immunoSEQ multiplex PCR assay. The source is immuneACCESS, and TCRdb retained only in-frame sequences with V and J called. Part of the clones is not carried over; for the studies checked, unresolved V genes explain less than half of this, and the remainder is unexplained. A total of roughly 100,000 clones appear in this sample, roughly 80% of them only once. Around 14% of the sample comes from the top ten. What was sequenced was blood. This clonotype was sampled from a woman aged 45-59 years in good health.

The sequence in DNA is TGTGCCAGCAGCTTAACAGGGGGGAACACTGAAGCTTTCTTT. Its translation is CASSLTGGNTEAFF. The V and J genes are TRBV7-2 and TRBJ1-1, and 8 junction bases match TRBD1. V is cut back by 2 bases and J by 1 base, with 0 bases in the junction unmatched. From the cysteine up to the phenylalanine, the CDR3 has a length of 14 residues. Only the CDR3 part of the read is kept: 42 bases, read in frame from the first base. The CDR1 and CDR2 encoded by the germline V gene are SGHTA and FQGNSA.